What follows are 20 T cell receptor beta chains derived from one specimen sequenced in a study of blood T cell repertoires in COVID-19. Libraries were prepared by immunoSEQ multiplex PCR; TCRdb keeps only in-frame clonotypes and omits some of them. The top ten hold 7.4% of the sample, which has 200,000 to 250,000 clones, around 82% seen once. Sequencing was performed on PBMCs or T cells enriched from blood (not recorded which). The receptors stem from a woman in her 40s with acute COVID-19.

The chain combines TRBV28 with TRBJ1-5; tentative D call: TRBD1 (6 bases). CDR1 is MDHEN and CDR2 is SYDVKM in the germline V gene. V was cut by 3 bases and J by 5 bases, with 14 bases left in between. This CDR3 spans 15 amino acids. The CDR3 DNA follows: TGTGCCAGCAGTTTGAGTTCAGGGGTCCATCAGCCCCAGCATTTT. It yields the protein CASSLSSGVHQPQHF.

This chain's CDR3 is CASTQFNYGYTF. In DNA form, the CDR3 reads TGTGCCAGCACCCAGTTTAACTATGGCTACACCTTC. The chain couples TRBV12-3 or TRBV12-4 to TRBJ1-2; no clear D gene. V lost 7 bases and J lost 1, with 7 bases in between. This CDR3 contains 12 residues.

The V and J genes are TRBV5-1 and TRBJ1-2, with 8 bases identical to TRBD1. The CDR3 has 12 amino acids. Germline lookup yields CDR1 SGHRS and CDR2 YFSETQ. Losses at the gene ends were 0 bases for V and 11 bases for J; bases not matched to a gene: 3. In nucleotides, the CDR3 is TGCGCCAGCAGCTTGGGGGACAGGCCTTACACCTTC. Translating it yields CASSLGDRPYTF.

This chain joins TRBV11-2 and TRBJ2-5; 9 bases match TRBD1. The CDR3 runs to 16 residues. CDR1 and CDR2 (germline): SGHAT, FQNNGV. V shed 5 bases and J 5 bases; nucleotides not matched to a gene: 12. CDR3 DNA: TGTGCCAGCAGCCAGACCGGGACAGGGCGATCGGAGACCCAGTACTTC. This translates into CASSQTGTGRSETQYF.

The V gene is TRBV6-5, the J gene TRBJ1-1; D might be TRBD1 (6 bases). Trimming removed 6 bases at V and 7 bases at J, with 12 bases between. The CDR3 loop spans 12 amino acids. Germline CDR1 MNHEY, CDR2 SVGAGI. The chain's CDR3 is CASSDGTLEAFF. In DNA form, the CDR3 reads TGTGCCAGCAGCGACGGGACACTTGAAGCTTTCTTT.

The chain has TRBV10-3 and TRBJ2-1; 10 nucleotides match TRBD1. Per germline, CDR1 ENHRY and CDR2 SYGVKD. CDR3 size: 15 residues. V lost 4 bases to trimming and J lost 8 bases; unmatched junction nucleotides: 8. The CDR3 here is CAISGTGGVRDEQFF. In nucleotides, the CDR3 is TGTGCCATCAGTGGGACAGGGGGGGTTCGGGATGAGCAGTTCTTC.

This clone was observed once. This chain joins TRBV3-1 (or the pseudogene TRBV3-2) and TRBJ2-5; D possibly corresponds to TRBD1 (6 bases). The CDR3 covers 16 residues. CDR1 is LGHDT, CDR2 YNNKEL, per germline (reference sequence). V was cut by 0 bases and J by 9 bases, with 20 bases left in between. CDR3 sequence reads: CASSQDAATWGRAQYF. CDR3 bases: TGTGCCAGCAGCCAAGATGCGGCGACATGGGGGCGGGCCCAGTACTTC.

This chain's CDR3 is CASKAGWEQYF. The CDR3 nucleotides read TGTGCCAGTAAGGCGGGGTGGGAGCAGTACTTC. The chain has TRBV28 and TRBJ2-7, with D maybe TRBD2 (6 bases). The V end was cut by 9 bases, the J end by 7 bases, with 13 bases between. CDR3 length equals 11 residues. Looked up from germline, CDR1 is MDHEN and CDR2 is SYDVKM.

The gene calls are TRBV6-1 and TRBJ1-5, with TRBD1 as a possible D gene (5 bases). There are 16 residues in the CDR3. V dropped 2 bases and J dropped 2 bases, with 13 bases sitting between them. Germline V gene sequence: CDR1 MNHNS, CDR2 SASEGT. CDR3 region: CASSEFKGHGNQPQHF. CDR3 in DNA: TGTGCCAGCAGTGAATTTAAGGGGCATGGCAATCAGCCCCAGCATTTT.

The chain carries TRBV28 and TRBJ1-4; D is uncertain. Trimming cost V 2 bases and J 7 bases, with 17 bases left between them. CDR1 and CDR2 from the germline V gene are MDHEN and SYDVKM. The CDR3 is made up of 16 amino acids. CDR3 in amino acids: CASSLRPPGWSEKLFF. DNA of the CDR3: TGTGCCAGCAGTTTAAGGCCCCCTGGATGGAGTGAAAAACTGTTTTTT.

The chain joins TRBV24-1 to TRBJ2-5; weak D call: TRBD2 (5 bases). The CDR3 is 15 residues long. V was trimmed by 5 bases and J by 7 bases, leaving 19 bases between them. Germline lookup yields CDR1 KGHDR and CDR2 SFDVKD. CDR3 region: CATSASLGAETTQYF. CDR3 nucleotide sequence: TGTGCCACCAGTGCCTCCTTGGGAGCCGAAACGACCCAGTACTTC.

This chain connects TRBV29-1 to TRBJ2-3, with 12 bases aligning to TRBD2. In germline, CDR1 is SQVTM, CDR2 ANQGSEA. This CDR3 region has 14 residues. The V segment lost 3 bases and the J segment 8 bases; nucleotides outside the gene matches: 6. Written as DNA, the CDR3 is TGCAGCGTTGAGCGGCTAGCGGGAGGGGGTACGCAGTATTTT. Translated: CSVERLAGGGTQYF.

The chain carries TRBV28 and TRBJ1-6; D is undetermined. Germline V gene lookup returns CDR1 MDHEN and CDR2 SYDVKM. This CDR3 has 15 residues. Trimming cost V 2 bases and J 4 bases, with 9 bases left between them. CDR3 amino acids: CASSLGSGYNSPLHF. In nucleotides, the CDR3 is TGTGCCAGCAGTTTAGGATCAGGTTATAATTCACCCCTCCACTTT.

This clone was counted once. The chain recombines TRBV2 with TRBJ2-5; 10 bases are a match to TRBD2. Per the germline V gene, CDR1 is SNHLY and CDR2 is FYNNEI. With V trimmed by 1 base and J by 4 bases, 6 bases remained unmatched. The CDR3 extends over 16 amino acids. CDR3 in amino acids: CASSEVGAGGVETQYF. The CDR3 nucleotides are TGTGCCAGCAGTGAAGTAGGAGCGGGGGGGGTAGAGACCCAGTACTTC.

The J gene is TRBJ1-2, the V gene TRBV2, with 7 nucleotides matching TRBD1. CDR3 length equals 13 residues. V lost 6 bases to trimming and J lost 4 bases; unmatched junction nucleotides: 5. Per the germline V gene, CDR1 is SNHLY and CDR2 is FYNNEI. The CDR3 DNA sequence: TGTGCCAGCAGGCCGACAGGGATCTATGGCTACACCTTC. Residues: CASRPTGIYGYTF. The variable domain in full, with the rest retrieved from reference TRBV2 and TRBJ1-2, is EPEVTQTPSHQVTQMGQEVILRCVPISNHLYFYWYRQILGQKVEFLVSFYNNEISEKSEIFDDQFSVERPDGSNFTLKIRSTKLEDSAMYFCASRPTGIYGYTFGSGTRLTVV.

The chain is built from TRBV7-3 and TRBJ2-7, with 7 bases matching TRBD1. V dropped 2 bases and J dropped 4; count of bases not matched to a gene: 2. The CDR3 is 13 residues long. Germline V gives CDR1 SGHTA, CDR2 FQGTGA. In DNA, the CDR3 is TGTGCCAGCAGCTTAGGCAGGGGGTACGAGCAGTACTTC. Translated: CASSLGRGYEQYF.

As regards this clone: Other nucleotide sequences in the sample specify the same CDR3. This sequence joins TRBV28 and TRBJ1-5; D unclear. The CDR3 consists of 14 residues. With 2 bases removed from V and 4 bases from J, the gap between germline ends came to 9 bases. CDR1 is MDHEN, CDR2 SYDVKM, per germline. Here the CDR3 reads CASSLGRGNQPQHF. CDR3 DNA: TGTGCCAGCAGTTTAGGCCGCGGTAATCAGCCCCAGCATTTT.

This clone was picked up a small number of times. The chain recombines TRBV27 with TRBJ1-5; TRBD1 is a possible D gene (6 bases). CDR3 length equals 16 residues. The germline V gene encodes CDR1 MNHEY and CDR2 SMNVEV (reference sequence). The V end was cut by 7 bases, the J end by 0 bases, with 16 bases between. This CDR3 reads CASMKKGEYSNQPQHF. For the CDR3, the DNA is TGTGCCAGCATGAAGAAGGGGGAATATAGCAATCAGCCCCAGCATTTT.

This clone was observed a handful of times. The J gene is TRBJ1-2, the V gene TRBV4-1; 8 positions agree with TRBD1. This CDR3 comprises 15 residues. Germline lookup yields CDR1 MGHRA and CDR2 YSYEKL. The J segment lost 4 bases and the V segment lost 1 base, leaving 5 bases of the junction unmatched. CDR3 in amino acids: CASSQGIQGAYGYTF. DNA for the CDR3: TGCGCCAGCAGCCAAGGAATCCAGGGGGCCTATGGCTACACCTTC.

The gene calls are TRBV9 and TRBJ2-1; D might be TRBD1 (6 bases). Trimming shortened V by 0 bases and J by 8 bases, and 9 bases separated the two germline ends. This CDR3 is built from 13 residues. Germline CDR1 and CDR2: SGDLS and YYNGEE. CDR3 DNA: TGTGCCAGCAGCGTAGGTGAGGGGGATGAGCAGTTCTTC. It translates to CASSVGEGDEQFF.